This T cell receptor beta chain was captured by sequencing in a study of T cell repertoires in cytomegalovirus infection. As for the study in general: It was the public TCR beta signatures that indicated both CMV infection and matching HLA type.

This clonotype occurred many times. Its target is not known. One entry per CDR3 protein results from TCRdb running MiXCR on the reads. The profile covers around 210,000 distinct CDR3 sequences, with 6.5% appearing a single time and under 7.5% taken by the ten largest. The study, taken as a whole, reports: Public TCR beta family frequency separated CMV-and-HLA carriers, including in an independent cohort. The ex vivo response was dominated by HLA-C-restricted CMV-specific TCR beta clonotypes.

The receptor was isolated from a human donor in good health (CMV status not recorded). Some clones in this sample may be carry-over from other donors' samples. Material for sequencing was PBMCs.

This CDR3 is CSASDHSYNEQFF. The CDR3 nucleotides read TGCAGTGCTAGCGACCACTCCTACAATGAGCAGTTCTTC. This chain uses TRBV20-1 with TRBJ2-1, with unresolved D. This CDR3 spans 13 amino acids. Trimming removed 3 bases from V and 0 bases from J, with 6 bases in between. Germline lookup yields CDR1 DFQATT and CDR2 SNEGSKA (reference sequence).